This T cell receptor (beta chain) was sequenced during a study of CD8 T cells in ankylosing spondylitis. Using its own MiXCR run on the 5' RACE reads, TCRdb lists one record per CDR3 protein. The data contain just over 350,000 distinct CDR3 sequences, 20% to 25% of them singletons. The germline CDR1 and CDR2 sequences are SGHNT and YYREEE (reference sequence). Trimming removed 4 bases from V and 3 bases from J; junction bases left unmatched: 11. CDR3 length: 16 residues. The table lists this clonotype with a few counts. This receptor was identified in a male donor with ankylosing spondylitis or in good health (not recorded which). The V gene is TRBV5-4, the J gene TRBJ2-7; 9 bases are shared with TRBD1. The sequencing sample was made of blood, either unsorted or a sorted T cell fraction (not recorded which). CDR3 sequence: CASSRWPGQGIYEQYF. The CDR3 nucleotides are TGTGCCAGCAGCCGTTGGCCGGGACAGGGTATCTACGAGCAGTACTTC.